These 26 T cell receptor beta chains came from one sample sequenced in a study of blood T cell repertoires in COVID-19. Only in-frame clones appear in the TCRdb table, and some are missing; sequencing was by immunoSEQ multiplex PCR. This repertoire shows more than 150,000 clones, roughly 94% found once; its top ten account for approximately 0.69%. The sequencing sample was made of peripheral blood. Every receptor here comes from a man aged 25-40 years with COVID-19, enrolled during active disease.

CDR3 nucleotide sequence: TGTGCCAGCAGCGTACAGGGGTGGTCACCCCTCCACTTT. Translating it yields CASSVQGWSPLHF. The genes are TRBV13 and TRBJ1-6; 7 positions match TRBD1. This CDR3 contains 13 residues. Trimming took 5 bases from V and 10 from J; bases not matched to a gene: 5. From germline, CDR1 is PRHDT and CDR2 FYEKMQ (reference sequence).

The V and J genes are TRBV6-6 and TRBJ2-7; D unclear. Trimming removed 7 bases from V and 6 bases from J, with 16 bases in between. Germline CDR1 and CDR2: MNHNY and SVGAGI (reference sequence). The length of the CDR3 is 13 residues. For the CDR3, the DNA is TGTGCCAGCACAAACCCGACGGAGCCCGAGCAGTACTTC. It encodes CASTNPTEPEQYF.

This clone was counted once. J is TRBJ2-1 and V is TRBV5-6; 10 positions match TRBD2. CDR3 size: 16 residues. The V segment lost 4 bases and the J segment 9 bases; nucleotides outside the gene matches: 13. Germline CDR1 reads SGHDT; CDR2 reads YYEEEE. CDR3 DNA: TGTGCCAGCAGCACCCTGAGGAGCGGGGGGGCTGGTGAGCAGTTCTTC. As protein: CASSTLRSGGAGEQFF.

This chain uses TRBV6-5 with TRBJ1-1, with no clear D. Looked up from germline, CDR1 is MNHEY and CDR2 is SVGAGI. The length of the CDR3 is 13 residues. V dropped 5 bases and J dropped 1 base, with 8 bases sitting between them. The DNA of the CDR3 is TGTGCCAGCAGTAACCAGGAGAACACTGAAGCTTTCTTT. This gives the protein CASSNQENTEAFF.

The gene calls are TRBV6-2 or TRBV6-3 and TRBJ1-6; 7 bases map to TRBD1. The CDR3 has 19 residues. Germline V gene data show CDR1 as MNHEY and CDR2 as SVGEGT. Trimming cost V 2 bases and J 3 bases; bases outside gene matches: 13. The CDR3 region is CASSYERLTGLRYNSPLHF. In DNA, the CDR3 is TGTGCCAGCAGTTACGAGAGGCTGACAGGGCTTCGCTATAATTCACCCCTCCACTTT.

The CDR3 protein is CASSQADTGLAGYTDTQYF. CDR3 nucleotides: TGCGCCAGCAGCCAAGCGGACACAGGACTAGCGGGGTATACAGATACGCAGTATTTT. The rearrangement uses TRBV4-1 and TRBJ2-3, with 12 bases fitting TRBD2. V lost 1 base, J lost 3 bases, and 11 bases stayed unmatched. Looked up from germline, CDR1 is MGHRA and CDR2 is YSYEKL. The CDR3 has 19 amino acids.

The chain recombines TRBV6-2 or TRBV6-3 with TRBJ2-7, with 10 bases that match TRBD2. This CDR3 region has 15 residues. CDR1 and CDR2 (germline): MNHEY, SVGEGT. V trimming: 2 bases; J trimming: 2 bases; junction bases outside the gene matches: 3. The CDR3 DNA reads TGTGCCAGCAGTTACGTTAGCGGGGGGCCCTACGAGCAGTACTTC. Protein product: CASSYVSGGPYEQYF.

This clone was found a few times. V and J are TRBV19 and TRBJ2-2; 11 bases line up with TRBD1. Per the germline V gene, CDR1 is LNHDA and CDR2 is SQIVND (reference sequence). CDR3 length equals 17 residues. V was clipped by 4 bases and J by 6 bases; unmatched bases: 10. CDR3 in amino acids: CASSRTGGGSSPGELFF. The CDR3 DNA follows: TGTGCCAGTAGTAGGACAGGGGGCGGATCAAGCCCCGGGGAGCTGTTTTTT.

The chain employs TRBV12-3 or TRBV12-4 and TRBJ1-3; D is uncertain. CDR3 length equals 12 residues. V shed 3 bases and J shed 8 bases, with 8 bases lying between them. DNA of the CDR3: TGTGCCAGCAGTTTGCCGGTCGACACCATATATTTT. Translation gives CASSLPVDTIYF.

V is TRBV7-3 and J is TRBJ2-1, with D tentatively TRBD1 (5 bases). V lost 3 bases, J lost 6 bases, and 9 bases lay in between. This CDR3 contains 13 residues. In germline, CDR1 is SGHTA, CDR2 FQGTGA. The CDR3: CASSLVGRNEQFF. CDR3 DNA sequence: TGTGCCAGCAGCTTGGTGGGGCGCAATGAGCAGTTCTTC.

The chain employs TRBV9 and TRBJ1-4; a possible D gene is TRBD1 (5 bases). V was cut by 0 bases and J by 8 bases, with 11 bases left in between. Per the germline V gene, CDR1 is SGDLS and CDR2 is YYNGEE. This CDR3 is built from 14 residues. This chain's CDR3 is CASSVGGDGEKLFF. CDR3 DNA: TGTGCCAGCAGCGTAGGGGGGGATGGAGAAAAACTGTTTTTT.

This clone was recorded once. The chain links TRBV11-2 to TRBJ2-1; 9 bases agree with TRBD1. Germline lookup yields CDR1 SGHAT and CDR2 FQNNGV. This CDR3 has 15 amino acids. V was clipped by 7 bases and J by 4 bases; unmatched bases: 8. CDR3 residues: CASNQQGAGYNEQFF. Written as DNA, the CDR3 is TGTGCCAGCAACCAACAGGGGGCTGGTTACAATGAGCAGTTCTTC.

The chain combines TRBV5-6 with TRBJ2-4; D possibly corresponds to TRBD2 (6 bases). Germline V lookup: CDR1 SGHDT, CDR2 YYEEEE. Between the trimmed V and J ends, which lost 3 bases and 0 bases, there was a span of 19 bases. CDR3 length equals 18 residues. CDR3 sequence: CASSSGTERLLAKNIQYF. Written as DNA, the CDR3 is TGTGCCAGCAGCTCCGGGACTGAGAGATTATTAGCCAAAAACATTCAGTACTTC.

The chain uses TRBV2 and TRBJ1-1, with D possibly matching TRBD1 (6 bases). The CDR3 has 16 residues. The germline V gene has CDR1 SNHLY and CDR2 FYNNEI. Trimming pared 1 base from V and 6 bases from J, leaving 18 bases between. In DNA form, the CDR3 reads TGTGCCAGCAGTGAAGACCAGGGTGGGGGGGCACCTGAAGCTTTCTTT. This gives the protein CASSEDQGGGAPEAFF.

This rearrangement joins TRBV18 to TRBJ1-3; weak D call: TRBD1 (6 bases). V lost 1 base to trimming and J lost 3 bases, with 10 bases between them. CDR3 length equals 15 residues. From germline, CDR1 is KGHSH and CDR2 LQKENI. The CDR3 is CASSPQQGHGNTIYF. The CDR3 DNA sequence: TGTGCCAGCTCACCACAGCAGGGGCATGGAAACACCATATATTTT.

V usage is TRBV10-3 and J usage is TRBJ2-5, with 8 bases aligning to TRBD1. Germline loops: CDR1 ENHRY, CDR2 SYGVKD. After removal of 6 bases from V and 1 base from J, the junction contained 1 base not matched to a gene. CDR3 length: 13 amino acids. Written as DNA, the CDR3 is TGTGCCATCAGCGGACAGGGCCAAGAGACCCAGTACTTC. It yields the protein CAISGQGQETQYF.

V gene TRBV5-1 combines with J gene TRBJ1-2, with 12 bases matching TRBD1. The CDR3 totals 15 residues. Germline CDR1 is SGHRS and CDR2 is YFSETQ. After removal of 4 bases from V and 4 bases from J, the junction contained 5 bases not matched to a gene. The CDR3 coding sequence is TGCGCCAGCAGCCCCGGGACAGGGGGCCCCTATGGCTACACCTTC. Its translation: CASSPGTGGPYGYTF.

This rearrangement joins TRBV6-1 to TRBJ1-5, with TRBD1 matching 7 bases. V trimming: 4 bases; J trimming: 2 bases; junction bases outside the gene matches: 8. The germline V gene encodes CDR1 MNHNS and CDR2 SASEGT. The CDR3 contains 16 residues. The CDR3: CASSARGREGNQPQHF. The CDR3 DNA follows: TGTGCCAGCAGTGCAAGGGGGCGCGAGGGCAATCAGCCCCAGCATTTT.

This clone was picked up one time. The chain is built from TRBV7-3 and TRBJ2-1, with 8 bases aligning to TRBD1. This CDR3 contains 17 residues. Trimming removed 3 bases from V and 3 bases from J; junction bases left unmatched: 10. Per the germline V gene, CDR1 is SGHTA and CDR2 is FQGTGA. Written as DNA, the CDR3 is TGTGCCAGCAGCTTTGGGACAGGACCGAGTTACTACAATGAGCAGTTCTTC. Its protein product is CASSFGTGPSYYNEQFF.

The J gene is TRBJ1-2, the V gene TRBV2; D uncertain. V gave up 4 bases and J gave up 8 bases, with 11 bases separating them. CDR1 and CDR2 from the germline V gene are SNHLY and FYNNEI. The CDR3 has 12 amino acids. The CDR3 loop reads CASSGAVRGYTF. The CDR3, as DNA: TGTGCCAGCAGTGGGGCTGTAAGGGGCTACACCTTC.

This chain connects TRBV2 to TRBJ2-7; maybe TRBD2 (5 bases). This CDR3 spans 13 amino acids. From germline, CDR1 is SNHLY and CDR2 FYNNEI. Trimming pared 8 bases from V and 2 bases from J, leaving 13 bases between. The chain's CDR3 is CASGSRATYEQYF. CDR3 bases: TGTGCCAGCGGGTCGAGGGCAACCTACGAGCAGTACTTC.

A word on this clone: Other DNA sequences in this sample translate to the same CDR3. The chain employs TRBV6-5 and TRBJ1-1; 7 nucleotides match TRBD1. V shed 5 bases and J 0 bases; nucleotides not matched to a gene: 3. CDR1 is MNHEY, CDR2 SVGAGI, per germline. The CDR3 covers 14 residues. CDR3 sequence: CASSRTGLNTEAFF. CDR3 bases: TGTGCCAGCAGTCGGACAGGATTGAACACTGAAGCTTTCTTT.

The CDR3 is CASLRSFGYGYTF. CDR3 bases: TGTGCCAGCTTGAGAAGCTTCGGCTATGGCTACACCTTC. The rearrangement links TRBV6-5 to TRBJ1-2; D remains ambiguous. V was cut by 8 bases and J by 4 bases, with 14 bases left in between. There are 13 residues in the CDR3. The germline CDR1 and CDR2 sequences are MNHEY and SVGAGI.

V and J are TRBV4-1 and TRBJ1-6; D may be TRBD1 (5 bases). Trimming shortened V by 4 bases and J by 6 bases, and 10 bases separated the two germline ends. This CDR3 spans 14 amino acids. Germline values: CDR1 MGHRA, CDR2 YSYEKL. The CDR3 is CASSRDSPNSPLHF. DNA of the CDR3: TGCGCCAGCAGCCGAGACAGTCCTAATTCACCCCTCCACTTT.

This chain's CDR3 is CASSDRGLGEAFF. CDR3 nucleotides: TGTGCCAGCAGTGACAGGGGGCTCGGTGAAGCTTTCTTT. The chain has TRBV6-1 and TRBJ1-1; 8 bases match TRBD1. Looked up from germline, CDR1 is MNHNS and CDR2 is SASEGT. This CDR3 is 13 amino acids long. V dropped 3 bases and J dropped 7; count of bases not matched to a gene: 4.

V usage is TRBV5-4 and J usage is TRBJ1-2; D ambiguous. Trimming shortened V by 4 bases and J by 6 bases, and 16 bases separated the two germline ends. Per germline, CDR1 SGHNT and CDR2 YYREEE (reference sequence). The CDR3 sequence is 14 residues long. The CDR3 sequence: CASSPISPIDGYTF. The CDR3 DNA reads TGTGCCAGCAGCCCGATCTCGCCCATAGATGGCTACACCTTC. The full variable domain, in which reference TRBV5-4 and TRBJ1-2 provide the parts outside the CDR3, is ETGVTQSPTHLIKTRGQQVTLRCSSQSGHNTVSWYQQALGQGPQFIFQYYREEENGRGNFPPRFSGLQFPNYSSELNVNALELDDSALYLCASSPISPIDGYTFGSGTRLTVV.